Each of the 2 T cell receptor beta chains below was sequenced from the same sample in a study of T cells in Graves' hyperthyroidism and ophthalmopathy. The source material, RNA transcripts, was used to amplify TCR beta CDR3 regions. The HTBI primer set drove a first-round RT-PCR of the TCR CDR3. TCRdb itself ran the multiplex PCR reads through MiXCR, one entry per CDR3 protein. In the table there are more than 300,000 distinct CDR3 sequences, around 14% of which are singletons. Sequenced input: blood. Every receptor here comes from a woman between 55 and 75 years old with Graves' hyperthyroidism.

This sequence joins TRBV20-1 and TRBJ1-2, with D perhaps matching TRBD1 (5 bases). In germline, CDR1 is DFQATT, CDR2 SNEGSKA (reference sequence). CDR3 length: 12 amino acids. V lost 6 bases, J lost 12 bases, and 20 bases lay in between. In DNA, the CDR3 is TGCAGTGCGGGGGTGGAGGGCCCGTACAACACCTTC. Its translation: CSAGVEGPYNTF.

This clonotype came up many times. The V and J genes are TRBV25-1 and TRBJ2-7; 10 positions match TRBD2. Germline values: CDR1 MGHDK, CDR2 SYGVNS. CDR3 size: 17 residues. Unmatched junction bases numbered 11, after V lost 5 bases and J lost 1 base. The CDR3 DNA sequence: TGTGCCAGCAGTTGGGGGCTAGCGGGAGAGGATTCCTACGAGCAGTACTTC. It is translated as CASSWGLAGEDSYEQYF.